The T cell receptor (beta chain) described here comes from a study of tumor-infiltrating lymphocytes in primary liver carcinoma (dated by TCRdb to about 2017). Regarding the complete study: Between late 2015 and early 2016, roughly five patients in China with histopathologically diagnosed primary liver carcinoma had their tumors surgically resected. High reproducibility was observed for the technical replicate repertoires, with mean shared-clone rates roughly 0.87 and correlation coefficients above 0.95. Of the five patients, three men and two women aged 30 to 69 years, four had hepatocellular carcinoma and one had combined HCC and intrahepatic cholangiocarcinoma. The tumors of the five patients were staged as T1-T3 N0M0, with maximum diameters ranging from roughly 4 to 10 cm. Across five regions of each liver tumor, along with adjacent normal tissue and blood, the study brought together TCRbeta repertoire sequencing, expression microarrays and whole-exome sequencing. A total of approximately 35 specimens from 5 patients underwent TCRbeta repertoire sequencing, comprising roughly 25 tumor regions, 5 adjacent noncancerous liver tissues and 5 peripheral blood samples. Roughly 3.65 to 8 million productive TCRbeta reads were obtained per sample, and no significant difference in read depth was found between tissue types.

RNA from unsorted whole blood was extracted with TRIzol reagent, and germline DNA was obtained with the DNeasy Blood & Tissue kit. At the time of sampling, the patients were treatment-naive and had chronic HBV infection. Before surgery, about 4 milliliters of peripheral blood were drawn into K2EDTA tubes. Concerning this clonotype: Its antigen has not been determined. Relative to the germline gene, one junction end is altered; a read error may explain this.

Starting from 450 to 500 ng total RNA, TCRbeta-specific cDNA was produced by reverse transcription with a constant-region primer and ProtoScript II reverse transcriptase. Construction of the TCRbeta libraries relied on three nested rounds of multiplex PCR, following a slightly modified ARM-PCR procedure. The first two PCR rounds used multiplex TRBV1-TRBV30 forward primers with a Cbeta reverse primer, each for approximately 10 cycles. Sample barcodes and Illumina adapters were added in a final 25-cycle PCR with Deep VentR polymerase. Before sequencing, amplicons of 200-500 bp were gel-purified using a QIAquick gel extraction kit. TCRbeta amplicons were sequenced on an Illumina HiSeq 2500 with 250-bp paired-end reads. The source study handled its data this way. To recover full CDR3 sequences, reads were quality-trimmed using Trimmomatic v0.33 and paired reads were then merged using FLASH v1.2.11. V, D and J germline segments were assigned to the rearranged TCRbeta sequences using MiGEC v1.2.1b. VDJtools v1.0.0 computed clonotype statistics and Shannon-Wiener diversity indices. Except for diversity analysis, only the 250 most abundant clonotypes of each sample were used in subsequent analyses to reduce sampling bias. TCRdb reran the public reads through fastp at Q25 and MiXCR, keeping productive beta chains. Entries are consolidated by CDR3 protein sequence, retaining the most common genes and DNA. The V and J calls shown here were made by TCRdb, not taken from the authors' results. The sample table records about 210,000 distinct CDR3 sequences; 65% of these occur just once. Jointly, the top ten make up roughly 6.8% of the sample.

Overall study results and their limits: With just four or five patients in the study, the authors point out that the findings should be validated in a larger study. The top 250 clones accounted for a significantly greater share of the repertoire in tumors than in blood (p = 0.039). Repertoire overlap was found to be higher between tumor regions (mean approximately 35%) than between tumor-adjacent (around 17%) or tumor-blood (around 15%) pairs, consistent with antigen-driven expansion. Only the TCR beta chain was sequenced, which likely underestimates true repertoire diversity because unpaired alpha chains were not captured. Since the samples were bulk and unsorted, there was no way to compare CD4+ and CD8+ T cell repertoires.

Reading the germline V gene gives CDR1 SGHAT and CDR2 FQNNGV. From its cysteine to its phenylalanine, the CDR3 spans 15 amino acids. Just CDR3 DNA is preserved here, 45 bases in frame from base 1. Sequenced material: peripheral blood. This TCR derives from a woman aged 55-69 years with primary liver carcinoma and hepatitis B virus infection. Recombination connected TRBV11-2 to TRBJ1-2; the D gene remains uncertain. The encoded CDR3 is CASSLVQPRRGGYIF. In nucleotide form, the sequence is TGTGCCAGCAGCTTAGTACAGCCACGCAGAGGCGGCTACATCTTC. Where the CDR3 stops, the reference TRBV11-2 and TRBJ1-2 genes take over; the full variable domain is EAGVAQSPRYKIIEKRQSVAFWCNPISGHATLYWYQQILGQGPKLLIQFQNNGVVDDSQLPKDRFSAERLKGVDSTLKIQPAKLEDSAVYLCASSLVQPRRGGYIFGSGTRLTVV.